This TCR beta chain came from a study of breast tumors, draining lymph nodes, adjacent tissues (dated by TCRdb to the mid-2010s). Study-level background: The study compared TCR beta repertoires across tumor, adjacent nontumor tissue and axillary lymph nodes from breast cancer patients. The study aimed to assess the relationships and possible T-cell exchange between tumor, surrounding tissue and draining lymph node repertoires in human breast cancer. General conclusions and limits of the study: In luminal-like breast cancer, tumor and nontumor tissue repertoires resembled each other significantly more than in basal-like breast cancer. The data were judged consistent with most tumor T cells deriving from the lymph node and then expanding within tumor tissue. The conclusion that tumor T cells originate in lymph nodes was framed as consistent with a hypothesis rather than directly demonstrated. T-cell repertoire diversity in tumors was found to be lower than in lymph nodes but higher than in nontumor tissue, and preferential V and J gene usage was observed.

Many counts were recorded for this clonotype. Its antigen remains undetermined. Qualities for individual bases were not recorded, and no much larger clone is one base off. The CDR3 contains 19 residues, cysteine and phenylalanine counted. The DNA shown is the 57-base CDR3, in frame from base 1. CDR1 and CDR2 (LGHNA, YSLEER) derive from the germline V gene. Compared with germline, V lacks 0 bases and J lacks 10 bases; bases without a gene match: 20. The axillary draining lymph nodes of breast cancer patients were the source of the lymph node samples. Sequencing relied on an Illumina HiSeq 2000. Multiplex PCR amplification was used to generate the TCR beta chain libraries. High-throughput sequencing was used to analyze the amplified TCR beta chain products. TCRdb itself trimmed the public reads at Q25 with fastp, ran MiXCR and retained productive beta chains. Rows are unified per CDR3 protein, each entry keeping the most common DNA and genes. In all, the sample holds about 230,000 distinct CDR3 sequences, and about 30% of those were seen once. The biggest ten clones account for around 1.5% of the sample.

The chain joins TRBV4-3 to TRBJ2-1; 8 junctional bases match TRBD2. The source is a female donor with breast cancer. Some clones in this sample may be carry-over from other donors' samples. Sequencing input: axillary lymph node tissue. Here is the DNA: TGCGCCAGCAGCCAAGATTCACCCAACCTGGGCGGGAGGATCAGCGAGCAGTTCTTC. It encodes CASSQDSPNLGGRISEQFF.